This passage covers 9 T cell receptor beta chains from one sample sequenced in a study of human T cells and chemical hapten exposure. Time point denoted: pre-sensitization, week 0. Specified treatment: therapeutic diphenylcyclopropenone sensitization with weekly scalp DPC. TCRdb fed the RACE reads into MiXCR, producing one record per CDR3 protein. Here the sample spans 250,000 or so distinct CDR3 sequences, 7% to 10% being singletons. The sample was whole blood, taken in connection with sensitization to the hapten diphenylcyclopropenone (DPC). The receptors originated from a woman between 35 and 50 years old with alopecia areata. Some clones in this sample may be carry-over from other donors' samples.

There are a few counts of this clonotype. The CDR3 nucleotides are TGCGCCAGCAGCTTGGAAACCGGATCCTACAATGAGCAGTTCTTC. This encodes CASSLETGSYNEQFF. The V gene is TRBV5-1, the J gene TRBJ2-1; D gene unclear. Germline V CDR1 and CDR2: SGHRS, YFSETQ. Trimming left V 0 bases short and J 1 base short, with 8 bases between. The CDR3 contains 15 residues.

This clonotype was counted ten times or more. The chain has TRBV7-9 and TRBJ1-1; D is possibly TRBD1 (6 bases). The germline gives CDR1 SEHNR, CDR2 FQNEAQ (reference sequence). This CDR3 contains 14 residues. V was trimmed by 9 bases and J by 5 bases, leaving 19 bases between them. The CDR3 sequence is CASVRGGFETEAFF. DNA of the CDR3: TGTGCCAGTGTCCGTGGGGGCTTCGAAACTGAAGCTTTCTTT.

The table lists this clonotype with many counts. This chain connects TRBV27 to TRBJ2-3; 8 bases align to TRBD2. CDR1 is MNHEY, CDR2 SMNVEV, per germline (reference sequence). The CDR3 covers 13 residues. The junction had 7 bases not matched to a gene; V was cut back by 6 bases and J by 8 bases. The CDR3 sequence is CASRGTSFATQYF. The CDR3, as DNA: TGTGCCAGCAGGGGGACTAGTTTCGCTACGCAGTATTTT.

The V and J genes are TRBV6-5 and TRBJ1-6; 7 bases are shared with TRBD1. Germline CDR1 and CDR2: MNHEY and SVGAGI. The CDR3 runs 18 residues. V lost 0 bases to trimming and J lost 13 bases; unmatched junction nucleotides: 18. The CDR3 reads CASSYSGGGVLFGIPLHF. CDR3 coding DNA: TGTGCCAGCAGTTACTCCGGAGGGGGCGTCTTGTTCGGTATTCCCCTCCACTTT.

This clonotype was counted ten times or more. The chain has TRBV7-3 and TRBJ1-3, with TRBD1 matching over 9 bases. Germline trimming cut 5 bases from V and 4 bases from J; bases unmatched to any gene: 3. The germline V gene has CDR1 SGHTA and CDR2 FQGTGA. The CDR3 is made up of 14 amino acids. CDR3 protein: CASSRTGGGNTIYF. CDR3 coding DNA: TGTGCCAGCAGCCGCACAGGGGGCGGAAACACCATATATTTT.

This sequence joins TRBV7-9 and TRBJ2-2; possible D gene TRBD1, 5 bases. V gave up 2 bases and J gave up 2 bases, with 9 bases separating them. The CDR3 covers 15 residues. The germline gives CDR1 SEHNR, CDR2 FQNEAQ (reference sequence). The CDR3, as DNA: TGTGCCAGCAGCTTACCGACAGTAAACACCGGGGAGCTGTTTTTT. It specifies CASSLPTVNTGELFF. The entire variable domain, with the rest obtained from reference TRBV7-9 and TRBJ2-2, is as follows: DTGVSQNPRHKITKRGQNVTFRCDPISEHNRLYWYRQTLGQGPEFLTYFQNEAQLEKSRLLSDRFSAERPKGSFSTLEIQRTEQGDSAMYLCASSLPTVNTGELFFGEGSRLTVL.

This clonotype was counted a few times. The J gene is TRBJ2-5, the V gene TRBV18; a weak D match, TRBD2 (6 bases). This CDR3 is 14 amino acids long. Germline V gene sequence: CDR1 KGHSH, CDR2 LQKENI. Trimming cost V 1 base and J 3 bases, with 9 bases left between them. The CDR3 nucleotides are TGTGCCAGCTCACCACTTTCGGGGGAAGAGACCCAGTACTTC. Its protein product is CASSPLSGEETQYF.

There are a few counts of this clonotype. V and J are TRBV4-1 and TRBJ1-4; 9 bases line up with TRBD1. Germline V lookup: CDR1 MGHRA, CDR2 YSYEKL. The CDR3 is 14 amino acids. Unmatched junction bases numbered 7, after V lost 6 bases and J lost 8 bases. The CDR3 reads CASRRQDRGEKLFF. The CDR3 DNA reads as TGCGCCAGCAGACGTCAGGACAGGGGAGAAAAACTGTTTTTT.

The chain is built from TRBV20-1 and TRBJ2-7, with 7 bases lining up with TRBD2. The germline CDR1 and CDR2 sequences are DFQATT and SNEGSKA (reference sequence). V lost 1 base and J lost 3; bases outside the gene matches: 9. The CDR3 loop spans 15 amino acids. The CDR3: CSARGLGGRDYEQYF. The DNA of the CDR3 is TGCAGTGCTAGAGGTTTAGGCGGGAGAGACTACGAGCAGTACTTC.